What follows are 18 T cell receptor beta chains derived from one specimen sequenced in a study of cytomegalovirus exposure and HLA in healthy donors (dated by TCRdb to 2017 to 2019). Libraries were made using the immunoSEQ multiplex PCR assay. For the multiplex PCR, a mixture combining 60 forward primers for TCR Vbeta segments and 13 reverse primers for TCR Jbeta segments was used. TCRdb retrieved this table from immuneACCESS and kept in-frame rearrangements only. Not all clones are present; in checked studies, unresolved V genes account for under half, and no reason is known for the remainder. The sample table records some 150,000 clones; over 80% of these occur just once. The ten largest clones take up over 1.5% of the sample. The specimen sequenced was PBMCs. These receptors all stem from a woman between 18 and 29 years old in good health and CMV-seronegative.

Here the CDR3 DNA reads TGCGCCAGCAGCTGGGGAGGGGATACGGGCAATCAGCCCCAGCATTTT. Its protein is CASSWGGDTGNQPQHF. The chain links TRBV5-1 to TRBJ1-5; D might be TRBD1 (5 bases). The CDR3 is 16 residues long. CDR1 and CDR2 from the germline V gene are SGHRS and YFSETQ. The germline V and J ends were trimmed by 3 bases and 2 bases, with 15 bases remaining between them.

V and J are TRBV2 and TRBJ1-4; D is uncertain. Trimming took off 6 bases at V and 8 bases at J, with 16 bases between the two ends. The germline V gene encodes CDR1 SNHLY and CDR2 FYNNEI. The CDR3 totals 14 residues. CDR3 in DNA: TGTGCCAGCAGCGTCCCGGGAGGCGCGGAAAAACTGTTTTTT. Amino acids: CASSVPGGAEKLFF.

A few counts support this clone. The DNA of the CDR3 is TGTGCCAGCAGCCCGACCCCCGACAGCTATGGCTACACCTTC. It translates to CASSPTPDSYGYTF. This chain connects TRBV9 to TRBJ1-2, with D possibly matching TRBD1 (5 bases). CDR3 length: 14 amino acids. Trimming left V 4 bases short and J 4 bases short, with 14 bases between. From germline, CDR1 is SGDLS and CDR2 YYNGEE. The full variable domain, its missing parts supplied by reference TRBV9 and TRBJ1-2, is DSGVTQTPKHLITATGQRVTLRCSPRSGDLSVYWYQQSLDQGLQFLIQYYNGEERAKGNILERFSAQQFPDLHSELNLSSLELGDSALYFCASSPTPDSYGYTFGSGTRLTVV.

The genes are TRBV7-2 and TRBJ2-1; 8 bases align to TRBD2. CDR1 and CDR2 from the germline V gene are SGHTA and FQGNSA. V lost 5 bases to trimming and J lost 12 bases; unmatched junction nucleotides: 6. This CDR3 region has 12 residues. The CDR3 DNA reads as TGTGCCAGCAGCCTCACGGCGGGGGGGCAGTTCTTC. Protein product: CASSLTAGGQFF.

The chain uses TRBV28 and TRBJ1-4, with no clear D. The CDR3 spans 13 residues. In germline, CDR1 is MDHEN, CDR2 SYDVKM. V lost 7 bases, J lost 5 bases, and 11 bases lay in between. The CDR3 loop reads CASIRAPNEKLFF. The CDR3 DNA reads TGTGCCAGCATTCGCGCCCCGAATGAAAAACTGTTTTTT.

The chain has TRBV30 and TRBJ2-2, with TRBD1 matching 7 bases. This CDR3 is 13 amino acids long. Germline V gene data show CDR1 as GTSNPN and CDR2 as SVGIG (reference sequence). Losses at the gene ends were 6 bases for V and 3 bases for J; bases not matched to a gene: 4. The CDR3 DNA sequence: TGTGCCTGCCCGGGACAGCACACCGGGGAGCTGTTTTTT. Its protein product is CACPGQHTGELFF.

The chain's CDR3 is CASSAGPGTGPSEQYF. In nucleotides, the CDR3 is TGTGCCAGCAGCGCCGGACCCGGGACAGGACCAAGCGAGCAGTACTTC. This rearrangement joins TRBV7-6 to TRBJ2-7; 8 nucleotides agree with TRBD1. The V segment lost 5 bases and the J segment 6 bases; nucleotides outside the gene matches: 15. The V gene's germline CDR1 is SGHVS and CDR2 FNYEAQ. This CDR3 is 16 amino acids long. Full variable domain (missing parts from reference TRBV7-6 and TRBJ2-7): GAGVSQSPRYKVTKRGQDVALRCDPISGHVSLYWYRQALGQGPEFLTYFNYEAQQDKSGLPNDRFSAERPEGSISTLTIQRTEQRDSAMYRCASSAGPGTGPSEQYFGPGTRLTVT.

This clone was seen just once. The chain recombines TRBV6-1 with TRBJ1-1; 7 bases agree with TRBD1. The CDR3 consists of 14 residues. The junction had 5 bases not matched to a gene; V was cut back by 6 bases and J by 1 base. The germline V gene has CDR1 MNHNS and CDR2 SASEGT. CDR3 sequence: CASRPGQPNTEAFF. The DNA for the CDR3 is TGTGCCAGCAGGCCGGGACAGCCGAACACTGAAGCTTTCTTT.

This chain joins TRBV4-1 and TRBJ1-5; a weak D match, TRBD1 (5 bases). This CDR3 contains 17 residues. Trimming cost V 6 bases and J 0 bases, with 18 bases left between them. Germline V gene lookup returns CDR1 MGHRA and CDR2 YSYEKL. The CDR3 loop is CASRPNRNTYSNQPQHF. As DNA, the CDR3 is TGCGCCAGCAGACCCAACAGGAATACCTATAGCAATCAGCCCCAGCATTTT.

In its sample, this clone was seen a few times. The chain uses TRBV11-2 and TRBJ2-7, with 10 bases aligning to TRBD1. CDR1 and CDR2 from the germline V gene are SGHAT and FQNNGV. V lost 6 bases and J lost 7; bases outside the gene matches: 12. The CDR3 loop spans 15 amino acids. The CDR3 DNA reads as TGTGCCAGCAGGCAGCCCGGGACAGGGGCCTCGGAGCAGTACTTC. Its protein product is CASRQPGTGASEQYF.

The chain carries TRBV19 and TRBJ2-7; TRBD1 matches 12 bases. The V and J ends lost 6 bases and 7 bases, in that order; junction bases with no gene match: 7. Germline-derived CDR1 and CDR2 are LNHDA and SQIVND (reference sequence). The CDR3 sequence is 14 residues long. CDR3 bases: TGTGCCAGTAGCAGGGGACAGGGGGCGCGAGAGCAGTACTTC. Translation: CASSRGQGAREQYF.

This chain connects TRBV5-1 to TRBJ2-1; TRBD2 agrees at 7 bases. The CDR3 covers 14 residues. Germline CDR1 is SGHRS and CDR2 is YFSETQ. Trimming removed 4 bases from V and 7 bases from J; junction bases left unmatched: 8. CDR3 in DNA: TGCGCCAGCAGCCAGCGGGGCCGGGTGAATGAGCAGTTCTTC. Amino acids: CASSQRGRVNEQFF.

The V gene is TRBV2, the J gene TRBJ2-5; 14 nucleotides match TRBD2. V was clipped by 6 bases and J by 5 bases; unmatched bases: 14. The CDR3 extends over 18 amino acids. Germline V gene data show CDR1 as SNHLY and CDR2 as FYNNEI. The CDR3 region has the DNA TGTGCCAGCAGCGCGCCTGTGGGACTAGCGGGGGCCCGGGAGACCCAGTACTTC. It codes for CASSAPVGLAGARETQYF.

The genes are TRBV18 and TRBJ1-5, with D uncertain. CDR3 length: 14 residues. The germline gives CDR1 KGHSH, CDR2 LQKENI. The V end lost 3 bases, the J end lost 4 bases, and 10 bases lay between the germline ends. CDR3 nucleotides: TGTGCCAGCTCACCCGACACCATGAATCAGCCCCAGCATTTT. Its protein product is CASSPDTMNQPQHF. Variable domain in full (rest from reference TRBV18 and TRBJ1-5): NAGVMQNPRHLVRRRGQEARLRCSPMKGHSHVYWYRQLPEEGLKFMVYLQKENIIDESGMPKERFSAEFPKEGPSILRIQQVVRGDSAAYFCASSPDTMNQPQHFGDGTRLSIL.

This clone appeared a single time. The chain carries TRBV15 and TRBJ1-1; possibly TRBD1 for D (6 bases). V was trimmed by 1 base and J by 0 bases, leaving 9 bases between them. Per the germline V gene, CDR1 is LNHNV and CDR2 is YYDKDF (reference sequence). This CDR3 spans 15 amino acids. CDR3 loop: CATSRGQALNTEAFF. CDR3 coding DNA: TGTGCCACCAGCAGAGGACAGGCTTTGAACACTGAAGCTTTCTTT. The full variable domain, rest sourced from reference TRBV15 and TRBJ1-1, is DAMVIQNPRYQVTQFGKPVTLSCSQTLNHNVMYWYQQKSSQAPKLLFHYYDKDFNNEADTPDNFQSRRPNTSFCFLDIRSPGLGDTAMYLCATSRGQALNTEAFFGQGTRLTVV.

In nucleotides, the CDR3 is TGTGCCAGCAGTCCCGGGACACTCCAAGAGACCCAGTACTTC. Translated, it gives CASSPGTLQETQYF. The chain carries TRBV6-1 and TRBJ2-5, with D possibly matching TRBD1 (6 bases). Between the trimmed V and J ends, which lost 5 bases and 1 base, there was a span of 11 bases. This CDR3 contains 14 residues. Germline V gives CDR1 MNHNS, CDR2 SASEGT.

The gene calls are TRBV5-1 and TRBJ1-4, with D possibly TRBD1 on 6 matching bases. Trimming cost V 0 bases and J 5 bases, with 17 bases left between them. The CDR3 loop spans 17 amino acids. Germline V gives CDR1 SGHRS, CDR2 YFSETQ. The CDR3 is CASSLALNRDANEKLFF. The CDR3 DNA reads as TGCGCCAGCAGCTTGGCCCTTAACAGGGATGCCAATGAAAAACTGTTTTTT. Full variable domain (outside the CDR3, taken from reference TRBV5-1 and TRBJ1-4): KAGVTQTPRYLIKTRGQQVTLSCSPISGHRSVSWYQQTPGQGLQFLFEYFSETQRNKGNFPGRFSGRQFSNSRSEMNVSTLELGDSALYLCASSLALNRDANEKLFFGSGTQLSVL.

For the CDR3, the DNA is TGTGCCAGCAGCTTAGTCCAACTAGCGGGAGAGACCCAGTACTTC. This sequence encodes CASSLVQLAGETQYF. The chain couples TRBV11-2 to TRBJ2-5; 9 bases agree with TRBD2. This CDR3 has 15 amino acids. The germline CDR1 and CDR2 sequences are SGHAT and FQNNGV. With V trimmed by 1 base and J by 4 bases, 4 bases remained unmatched.